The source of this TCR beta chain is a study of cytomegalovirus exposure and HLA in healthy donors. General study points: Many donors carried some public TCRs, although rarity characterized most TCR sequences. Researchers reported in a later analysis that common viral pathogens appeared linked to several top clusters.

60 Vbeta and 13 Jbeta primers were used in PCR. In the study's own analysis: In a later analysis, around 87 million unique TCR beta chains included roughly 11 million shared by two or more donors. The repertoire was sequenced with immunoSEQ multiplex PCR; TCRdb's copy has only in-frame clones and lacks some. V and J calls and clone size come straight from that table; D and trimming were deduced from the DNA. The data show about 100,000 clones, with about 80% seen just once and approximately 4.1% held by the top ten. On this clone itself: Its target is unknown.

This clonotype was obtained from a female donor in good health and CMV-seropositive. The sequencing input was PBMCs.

The CDR3 DNA reads TGTGCCAGCAGTTACTCGCAAACTTCGAACACTGAAGCTTTCTTT. It translates to CASSYSQTSNTEAFF. V is TRBV6-5 and J is TRBJ1-1, with D uncertain. V lost 0 bases and J 1 base, leaving 9 bases between the germline ends. The CDR3 totals 15 residues. From germline, CDR1 is MNHEY and CDR2 SVGAGI.